These 17 T cell receptor beta chains originate from one sample sequenced in a study of long-term antiretroviral therapy in people with HIV. Run at survey level, the immunoSEQ assay was version v3.0. Data came from immunoSEQ multiplex PCR; TCRdb stores just in-frame clones and leaves some out. The sample includes under 35,000 clones, around 90% of them seen just once. Sequenced here: unsorted PBMCs, sampled 1.1 years after starting antiretroviral therapy. These receptor sequences come from a man aged 18 to 35 with HIV.

This chain joins TRBV30 and TRBJ1-4, with D perhaps TRBD1 (6 bases). The germline V and J ends were trimmed by 1 base and 2 bases, with 14 bases remaining between them. CDR3 length: 16 residues. Germline V lookup: CDR1 GTSNPN, CDR2 SVGIG (reference sequence). The CDR3 reads CAWSAGGYNTNEKLFF. The CDR3 DNA reads TGTGCCTGGAGTGCCGGGGGCTATAATACTAATGAAAAACTGTTTTTT.

The J gene is TRBJ2-2, the V gene TRBV7-9; D is uncertain. CDR1 is SEHNR and CDR2 is FQNEAQ in the germline V gene (reference sequence). The CDR3 loop spans 13 amino acids. V lost 1 base and J lost 7, with 7 bases in between. The CDR3 DNA reads as TGTGCCAGCAGCTTAGGGGCGAACGGGGAGCTGTTTTTT. This encodes CASSLGANGELFF. Supplemented by reference TRBV7-9 and TRBJ2-2, the full variable domain reads DTGVSQNPRHKITKRGQNVTFRCDPISEHNRLYWYRQTLGQGPEFLTYFQNEAQLEKSRLLSDRFSAERPKGSFSTLEIQRTEQGDSAMYLCASSLGANGELFFGEGSRLTVL.

This clone came up a few times. V is TRBV7-6 and J is TRBJ1-6; D uncertain. Between the trimmed V and J ends, which lost 3 bases and 7 bases, there was a span of 4 bases. The V gene's germline CDR1 is SGHVS and CDR2 FNYEAQ. The CDR3 extends over 12 amino acids. The CDR3 loop is CASSFRNSPLHF. The CDR3 bases are TGTGCCAGCAGCTTCCGGAATTCACCCCTCCACTTT.

The CDR3, as DNA: TGTGCCAGCTCACCAGTTACAGGGTACCAAGAGACCCAGTACTTC. This codes for CASSPVTGYQETQYF. V gene TRBV18 combines with J gene TRBJ2-5, with TRBD1 as a possible D gene (6 bases). The V end was cut by 2 bases, the J end by 0 bases, with 10 bases between. Germline loops: CDR1 KGHSH, CDR2 LQKENI. The CDR3 is made up of 15 amino acids.

The chain has TRBV18 and TRBJ1-2; 10 nucleotides match TRBD1. V lost 6 bases and J lost 3; bases outside the gene matches: 13. The CDR3 is 17 amino acids. The germline CDR1 and CDR2 sequences are KGHSH and LQKENI. CDR3 sequence: CASSQGLTGGNDYGYTF. The CDR3 coding sequence is TGTGCCAGCTCGCAAGGGCTGACAGGGGGCAATGACTATGGCTACACCTTC.

The gene calls are TRBV5-8 and TRBJ2-7, with D unresolved. CDR1 SGHTS and CDR2 YDEGEE come from the germline V gene. The CDR3 spans 10 residues. V was shortened by 1 base and J by 7 bases, with 3 bases between the two germline ends. In DNA, the CDR3 is TGTGCCAGCAGCTTGATTGAGCAGTACTTC. This sequence encodes CASSLIEQYF.

The chain employs TRBV7-8 and TRBJ2-7; 7 nucleotides agree with TRBD1. The CDR3 loop spans 14 amino acids. The germline gives CDR1 SGHVS, CDR2 FQNEAQ. J lost 4 bases, V lost 1 base, and 4 bases had no gene match. CDR3 DNA sequence: TGTGCCAGCAGCTTAGGGGGGACAGCGTACGAGCAGTACTTC. The encoded protein is CASSLGGTAYEQYF.

This clone was observed a single time. The chain uses TRBV6-6 and TRBJ2-7; 8 bases are shared with TRBD2. This CDR3 has 15 residues. Germline lookup yields CDR1 MNHNY and CDR2 SVGAGI (reference sequence). Germline trimming cut 6 bases from V and 0 bases from J; bases unmatched to any gene: 7. CDR3 nucleotide sequence: TGTGCCAGCAGCGACGGGGGGGAGGCCTCCTACGAGCAGTACTTC. It yields the protein CASSDGGEASYEQYF.

This chain connects TRBV30 to TRBJ1-4, with 7 bases lining up with TRBD1. CDR1 and CDR2 (germline): GTSNPN, SVGIG (reference sequence). This CDR3 has 13 amino acids. Trimming at V came to 6 bases and at J to 11 bases, leaving 12 bases not matched to a gene. In DNA form, the CDR3 reads TGTGCCTGTGCACAGGGGTGGGCGAAGAAACTGTTTTTT. Its translation: CACAQGWAKKLFF.

The chain carries TRBV2 and TRBJ2-3; tentative D call: TRBD1 (5 bases). Germline CDR1 SNHLY, CDR2 FYNNEI. The CDR3 covers 15 residues. Trimming stripped 7 bases from V and 2 bases from J, with 16 bases between. The DNA for the CDR3 is TGTGCCAGCAAGAAAGGGGAAGCAAACACAGATACGCAGTATTTT. Translating gives CASKKGEANTDTQYF.

The chain recombines TRBV5-1 with TRBJ2-7, with D possibly matching TRBD1 (6 bases). CDR3 size: 16 residues. Germline lookup yields CDR1 SGHRS and CDR2 YFSETQ. V was clipped by 0 bases and J by 3 bases, with 16 bases between them. The CDR3 reads CASSLVGAGLNYEQYF. In DNA form, the CDR3 reads TGCGCCAGCAGCTTGGTGGGGGCAGGGCTAAACTACGAGCAGTACTTC.

Here the CDR3 DNA reads TGTGCCAGCAGCGTAGGGACAGCGGGTCAGCCCCAGCATTTT. Amino acid sequence: CASSVGTAGQPQHF. The chain employs TRBV9 and TRBJ1-5, with TRBD1 as a possible D gene (6 bases). The ends were cut back, 0 bases at V and 6 bases at J, with 10 bases in the middle. This CDR3 is built from 14 residues. The V gene's germline CDR1 is SGDLS and CDR2 YYNGEE.

This clone was picked up a small number of times. The rearrangement joins TRBV18 to TRBJ1-2; possible D gene TRBD1, 6 bases. Trimming removed 2 bases at V and 2 bases at J, with 15 bases between. Looked up from germline, CDR1 is KGHSH and CDR2 is LQKENI. The CDR3 spans 16 residues. CDR3 residues: CASSPVQGGENYGYTF. The CDR3 nucleotides read TGTGCCAGCTCACCAGTACAGGGAGGGGAAAACTATGGCTACACCTTC.

The chain combines TRBV25-1 with TRBJ1-2; D is unresolved. This CDR3 region has 15 residues. Germline-derived CDR1 and CDR2 are MGHDK and SYGVNS. The V end was cut by 6 bases, the J end by 4 bases, with 18 bases between. Written as DNA, the CDR3 is TGTGCCAGCAGACGAGCGAGCCGGCGAGGCTATGGCTACACCTTC. This gives the protein CASRRASRRGYGYTF.

The chain recombines TRBV11-3 with TRBJ2-7; 10 bases agree with TRBD1. Trimming took 5 bases from V and 3 from J; bases not matched to a gene: 7. Germline V lookup: CDR1 SGHNT, CDR2 YENEEA. The length of the CDR3 is 15 residues. Here the CDR3 DNA reads TGTGCCAGCAGCAATCAGGGACAGGGGCGCTACGAGCAGTACTTC. The encoded protein is CASSNQGQGRYEQYF.

This clone was seen a single time. The chain has TRBV6-1 and TRBJ1-2, with D possibly being TRBD1 (5 bases). The CDR3 covers 12 residues. V gave up 2 bases and J gave up 5 bases, with 6 bases separating them. Germline values: CDR1 MNHNS, CDR2 SASEGT. The CDR3 reads CASSERGYGYTF. The DNA for the CDR3 is TGTGCCAGCAGTGAAAGGGGATATGGCTACACCTTC.

The V call is TRBV19, the J call TRBJ1-5, with D maybe TRBD1 (5 bases). The CDR3 is 15 residues long. V was clipped by 6 bases and J by 4 bases, with 16 bases between them. From germline, CDR1 is LNHDA and CDR2 SQIVND (reference sequence). This CDR3 is CASRKLPGRNQPQHF. The CDR3 region has the DNA TGTGCCAGTAGGAAACTCCCAGGGAGGAATCAGCCCCAGCATTTT.